This T cell receptor beta chain derives from a study of T cell responses to AZD1222 COVID-19 vaccine (dated by TCRdb to 2020 to 2023). For context, the study as a whole: AZD1222 recipients with second doses at about 4 weeks or about 12 weeks were pooled, because spike-specific TCR depth and breadth did not differ between schedules. A total of 233 trial participants underwent TCR sequencing, of whom roughly 210 had received two doses of AZD1222 and approximately 26 had received two doses of the MenACWY control vaccine. Enrollment into the trials was organized by age into subgroups of 18-55, 56-69 and 70-plus years, and those subgroups contained about 160, 30 and 59 TCR-sequenced participants, respectively. What the research found in general, with its limitations: The vaccine-associated CD4 TCRs covered the entire spike protein, and the dominant responses fell in regions 160-218 and 743-854. A significant rise in spike-specific TCR breadth and depth was observed after two AZD1222 doses relative to day 0 and relative to MenACWY recipients. Reportedly, almost half of the unique spike-specific TCRs recognized epitopes lying outside the regions that are mutated in the B.1.351 and B.1.1.7 variants. The 56-69-year group was small, and its depth increase did not reach significance, likely because of low power. Because no day 14 peak-response samples were available, repertoires were characterized only after the peak T cell response. Participants were mostly white British and included more females than males, and it was suggested by the authors that clonal diversity may have been underestimated. Conclusions about previously exposed vaccinees were limited because only a handful of AZD1222 recipients were SARS-CoV-2 seropositive at baseline.

The CDR3 regions of human TCRbeta chains were analyzed by immunosequencing. Processing in the source paper ran as follows. TCRs in the repertoires were compared against a reference library of SARS-CoV-2-specific TCRs that had been generated with the MIRA antigen-specificity platform. Breadth was defined as the fraction of unique TCRs that were SARS-CoV-2-associated, and depth was defined as the fraction of total T cells that were SARS-CoV-2-associated. Using the MIRA data, each spike-specific TCR was mapped to the spike region that the TCR reacts to and placed in a CD4 or CD8 class. Log10-transformed breadth and depth values were compared by one-way ANOVA with Sidak's multiple comparisons tests. TCRdb took over this immuneACCESS table, retaining in-frame rearrangements with V and J assigned. Such tables are incomplete; in checked studies, under half of the missing clones stem from an unresolved V gene, and the remainder is unexplained. That table supplies the V and J calls and clone size; D and trimming were determined from the DNA. This sample gives about 140,000 clones in total; 85% to 90% of them show up just once. In total, the top ten clones hold 3% to 4.5% of the sample.

The time point label here, explained by the study, means: baseline before first vaccination. Vaccinee samples were obtained from the UK trials COV001 and COV002, which included a single-blind randomized controlled phase 2/3 trial of AZD1222 (ChAdOx1 nCoV-19) in healthy adults. For TCRbeta chain sequencing, PBMC samples were collected from trial participants at day 0 and at day 28 after the second dose. This clone was observed once. What antigen it recognizes has not been identified. Base quality data are lacking; no much larger clone is found one base away. Looking up the germline V gene (reference sequence) yields CDR1 LNHDA and CDR2 SQIVND. From its cysteine to its phenylalanine, the CDR3 spans 11 amino acids. Only the CDR3 part of the read is kept: 33 bases, read in frame from the first base. V and J lose 3 bases and 6 bases, and a span of 5 bases separates them.

The V and J genes are TRBV19 and TRBJ1-1; the D gene cannot be named for sure. Source: peripheral blood, taken on day 0 of AZD1222 vaccination. This receptor was obtained from an adult in good health. At the DNA level, the sequence is TGTGCCAGTAGTATTCAATCTGAAGCTTTCTTT. Its protein product is CASSIQSEAFF.